This T cell receptor (beta chain) was recovered during a study of human T cells and chemical hapten exposure. The time point denotes: pre-sensitization, week 0. The treatment: therapeutic diphenylcyclopropenone sensitization with weekly scalp DPC. There are a few counts of this clonotype. As handled by the study authors: A per-sample median of about 95,000 TCRs was observed, with counts ranging from roughly 20,000 to 750,000. Each CDR3 protein is one row after TCRdb ran MiXCR on the RACE reads. TCRdb, not the original authors, processed these V and J calls. The table lists some 400,000 distinct CDR3 sequences, 5.1% of them singletons. CDR1 SGHTA and CDR2 FQGTGA come from the germline V gene. This CDR3 is built from 17 residues. The ends lost 5 bases at V and 5 bases at J; junction bases unmatched: 13.

This sequence joins TRBV7-3 and TRBJ2-2, with TRBD1 matching over 8 bases. This receptor was identified in a woman between 45 and 65 years old with alopecia areata. Some clones in this sample may be carry-over from other donors' samples. The specimen comprised whole blood, sampled in connection with sensitization to the hapten diphenylcyclopropenone (DPC). CDR3 protein: CASSPKTWTGLTGELFF. The CDR3 bases are TGTGCCAGCAGCCCAAAAACCTGGACAGGGCTAACCGGGGAGCTGTTTTTT.